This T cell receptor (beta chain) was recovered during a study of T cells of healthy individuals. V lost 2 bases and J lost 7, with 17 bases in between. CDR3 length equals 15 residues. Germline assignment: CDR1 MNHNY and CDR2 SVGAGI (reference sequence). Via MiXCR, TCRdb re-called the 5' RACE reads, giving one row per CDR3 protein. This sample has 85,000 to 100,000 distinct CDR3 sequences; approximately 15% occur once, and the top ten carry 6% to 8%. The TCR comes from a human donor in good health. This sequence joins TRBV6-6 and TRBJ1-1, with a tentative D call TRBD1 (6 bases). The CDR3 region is CASSYRVGGGGEAFF. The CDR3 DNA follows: TGTGCCAGCAGTTACCGAGTCGGGGGGGGCGGTGAAGCTTTCTTT.